A single sample is the source of the 16 T cell receptor beta chains below, sequenced in a study of blood T cell repertoires in COVID-19. The table came from immunoSEQ multiplex PCR; TCRdb's copy has only in-frame clones and leaves some out. The table lists roughly 16,000 clones, about 77% of them singletons. Sequencing used peripheral blood. These receptors all stem from a human donor in a cohort sampled during active COVID-19.

The chain links TRBV19 to TRBJ1-6; D may be TRBD1 (6 bases). Germline loops: CDR1 LNHDA, CDR2 SQIVND (reference sequence). The CDR3 totals 14 residues. V was clipped by 7 bases and J by 5 bases, with 12 bases between them. CDR3 amino acids: CASIQGQNNSPLHF. The CDR3 nucleotides are TGTGCCAGTATTCAAGGACAGAATAATTCACCCCTCCACTTT.

V gene TRBV19 combines with J gene TRBJ2-3; possibly TRBD1 for D (7 bases). This CDR3 comprises 15 residues. From germline, CDR1 is LNHDA and CDR2 SQIVND (reference sequence). V lost 3 bases and J 1 base, leaving 11 bases between the germline ends. CDR3 region: CASSIGGGGTDTQYF. In nucleotides, the CDR3 is TGTGCCAGTAGTATTGGAGGGGGCGGCACAGATACGCAGTATTTT.

This chain connects TRBV3-1 (or the pseudogene TRBV3-2) to TRBJ2-2, with unresolved D. The CDR3 contains 14 residues. The V gene lost 7 bases and the J gene lost 1 base, with 10 bases spanning the gap. Germline V lookup: CDR1 LGHDT, CDR2 YNNKEL (reference sequence). The CDR3 spells CASNPGWNTGELFF. The CDR3 DNA reads as TGTGCCAGCAACCCGGGTTGGAACACCGGGGAGCTGTTTTTT.

The gene calls are TRBV2 and TRBJ1-4; possibly TRBD1 for D (6 bases). There are 16 residues in the CDR3. Looked up from germline, CDR1 is SNHLY and CDR2 is FYNNEI. Deletions cut 7 bases from V and 8 bases from J, with 23 bases between. The CDR3 DNA reads as TGTGCCAGCAACCGGGGGGACAAGGGTAGCGGCGAAAAACTGTTTTTT. This codes for CASNRGDKGSGEKLFF.

This clone is categorized as medium-sized. V usage is TRBV3-1 (or the pseudogene TRBV3-2) and J usage is TRBJ1-1; D ambiguous. The ends were cut back, 4 bases at V and 0 bases at J, with 6 bases in the middle. The CDR3 runs 13 residues. Germline lookup yields CDR1 LGHDT and CDR2 YNNKEL (reference sequence). The CDR3 loop reads CASSLLLNTEAFF. Here the CDR3 DNA reads TGTGCCAGCAGCCTCCTTCTGAACACTGAAGCTTTCTTT.

In this sample, this clone turned up a few times. The rearrangement uses TRBV6-6 and TRBJ2-7, with 7 bases lining up with TRBD1. V gave up 5 bases and J gave up 7 bases; unmatched junction bases: 8. Germline V gives CDR1 MNHNY, CDR2 SVGAGI (reference sequence). The CDR3 is 13 amino acids. The CDR3 DNA sequence: TGTGCCAGCAGTCTCGACAGGGTTGGTGAGCAGTACTTC. Translating it yields CASSLDRVGEQYF.

The chain is built from TRBV19 and TRBJ2-3; D is possibly TRBD2 (6 bases). Germline CDR1 and CDR2: LNHDA and SQIVND (reference sequence). There are 16 residues in the CDR3. The ends were cut back, 0 bases at V and 2 bases at J, with 12 bases in the middle. The CDR3 coding sequence is TGTGCCAGTAGTATAGATCGTAGCGGAATCACAGATACGCAGTATTTT. This encodes CASSIDRSGITDTQYF.

The V gene is TRBV14, the J gene TRBJ2-6; a possible D gene is TRBD1 (5 bases). This CDR3 contains 18 residues. Trimming shortened V by 8 bases and J by 0 bases, and 20 bases separated the two germline ends. The germline gives CDR1 SGHDN, CDR2 FVKESK. Written as DNA, the CDR3 is TGTGCCAGCTCTCTCATGGGCAGGGCCCCCTCTGGGGCCAACGTCCTGACTTTC. Translation: CASSLMGRAPSGANVLTF.

This clone was seen once. The chain recombines TRBV3-1 (or the pseudogene TRBV3-2) with TRBJ2-6, with 7 bases that match TRBD1. This CDR3 has 16 amino acids. J lost 2 bases, V lost 4 bases, and 5 bases had no gene match. Germline V gives CDR1 LGHDT, CDR2 YNNKEL (reference sequence). The CDR3 nucleotides are TGTGCCAGCAGCCCCCTAACAGGGGCTGGGGCCAACGTCCTGACTTTC. Protein sequence: CASSPLTGAGANVLTF.

This chain connects TRBV5-5 to TRBJ2-2; D is ambiguous. V gave up 1 base and J gave up 0 bases, with 7 bases separating them. Per the germline V gene, CDR1 is SGHKS and CDR2 is YYEKEE (reference sequence). CDR3 length equals 15 residues. The CDR3, as DNA: TGTGCCAGCAGCTTGAGGCTAGCGAACACCGGGGAGCTGTTTTTT. This sequence encodes CASSLRLANTGELFF.

The chain employs TRBV3-1 (or the pseudogene TRBV3-2) and TRBJ2-3; 7 bases map to TRBD1. This CDR3 region has 15 residues. From germline, CDR1 is LGHDT and CDR2 YNNKEL (reference sequence). The junction had 6 bases not matched to a gene; V was cut back by 3 bases and J by 3 bases. This chain's CDR3 is CASSQQGEGTDTQYF. Written as DNA, the CDR3 is TGTGCCAGCAGCCAGCAGGGGGAAGGAACAGATACGCAGTATTTT.

V and J are TRBV19 and TRBJ2-2, with 7 positions matching TRBD1. This CDR3 spans 15 amino acids. Germline V gene sequence: CDR1 LNHDA, CDR2 SQIVND (reference sequence). V trimming: 4 bases; J trimming: 4 bases; junction bases outside the gene matches: 6. The CDR3 sequence: CASSRPGQRTGELFF. The DNA of the CDR3 is TGTGCCAGTAGTAGACCGGGACAGCGCACCGGGGAGCTGTTTTTT.

This clone came up once. The genes are TRBV7-9 and TRBJ1-3; D unclear. The CDR3 is made up of 15 amino acids. V shed 0 bases and J shed 0 bases, with 6 bases lying between them. Looked up from germline, CDR1 is SEHNR and CDR2 is FQNEAQ (reference sequence). The chain's CDR3 is CASSLAQYSGNTIYF. In nucleotides, the CDR3 is TGTGCCAGCAGCTTAGCACAGTACTCTGGAAACACCATATATTTT.

V gene TRBV5-1 combines with J gene TRBJ2-1, with a weak D call TRBD1 (6 bases). The CDR3 contains 14 residues. The V gene lost 3 bases and the J gene lost 4 bases, with 11 bases spanning the gap. Germline lookup yields CDR1 SGHRS and CDR2 YFSETQ. In DNA form, the CDR3 reads TGCGCCAGCAGCTCAACAGGACAGTACAATGAGCAGTTCTTC. Its translation is CASSSTGQYNEQFF.

The J gene is TRBJ2-5, the V gene TRBV19, with a weak D call TRBD2 (6 bases). V was pared by 1 base and J by 3 bases, with 15 bases between. Germline CDR1 and CDR2: LNHDA and SQIVND (reference sequence). The length of the CDR3 is 16 residues. The CDR3 here is CASSIGLLGGEETQYF. Here the CDR3 DNA reads TGTGCCAGTAGTATAGGACTTCTCGGAGGGGAAGAGACCCAGTACTTC.

This clone has only a few counts. The V gene is TRBV5-6, the J gene TRBJ1-2; the D gene is possibly TRBD1 (5 bases). V lost 5 bases and J lost 4, with 12 bases in between. The CDR3 extends over 13 amino acids. The germline gives CDR1 SGHDT, CDR2 YYEEEE. CDR3 bases: TGTGCCAGCAGTCCGGGGGGTTTCTATGGCTACACCTTC. Its protein product is CASSPGGFYGYTF.